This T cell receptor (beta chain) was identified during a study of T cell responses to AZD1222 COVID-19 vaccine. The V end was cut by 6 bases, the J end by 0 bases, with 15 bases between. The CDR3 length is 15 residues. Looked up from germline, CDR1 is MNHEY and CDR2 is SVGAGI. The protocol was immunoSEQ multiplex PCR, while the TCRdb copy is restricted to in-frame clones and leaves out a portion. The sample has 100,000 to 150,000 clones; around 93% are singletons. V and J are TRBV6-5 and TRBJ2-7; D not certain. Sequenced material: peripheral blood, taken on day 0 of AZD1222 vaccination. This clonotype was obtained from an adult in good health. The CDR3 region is CASRISGRRSYEQYF. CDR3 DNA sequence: TGTGCCAGCAGAATATCAGGACGGCGCTCCTACGAGCAGTACTTC.